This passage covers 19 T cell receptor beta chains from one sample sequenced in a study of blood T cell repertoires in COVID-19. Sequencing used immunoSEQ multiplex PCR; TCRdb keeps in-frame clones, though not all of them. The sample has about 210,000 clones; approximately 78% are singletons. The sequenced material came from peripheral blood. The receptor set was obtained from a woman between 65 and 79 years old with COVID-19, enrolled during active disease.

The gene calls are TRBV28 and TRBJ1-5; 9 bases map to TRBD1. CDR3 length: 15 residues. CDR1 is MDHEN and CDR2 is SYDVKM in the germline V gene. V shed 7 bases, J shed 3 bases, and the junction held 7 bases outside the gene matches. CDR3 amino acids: CASTPGQGYNQPQHF. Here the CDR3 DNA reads TGTGCCAGCACTCCGGGACAGGGCTACAATCAGCCCCAGCATTTT. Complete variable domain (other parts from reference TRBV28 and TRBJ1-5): DVKVTQSSRYLVKRTGEKVFLECVQDMDHENMFWYRQDPGLGLRLIYFSYDVKMKEKGDIPEGYSVSREKKERFSLILESASTNQTSMYLCASTPGQGYNQPQHFGDGTRLSIL.

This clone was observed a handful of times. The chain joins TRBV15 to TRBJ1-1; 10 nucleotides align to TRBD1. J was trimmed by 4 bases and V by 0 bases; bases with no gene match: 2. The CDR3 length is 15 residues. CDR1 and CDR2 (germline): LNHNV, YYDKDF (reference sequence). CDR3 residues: CATSRETGGSTEAFF. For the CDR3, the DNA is TGTGCCACCAGCAGAGAGACAGGGGGCAGCACTGAAGCTTTCTTT.

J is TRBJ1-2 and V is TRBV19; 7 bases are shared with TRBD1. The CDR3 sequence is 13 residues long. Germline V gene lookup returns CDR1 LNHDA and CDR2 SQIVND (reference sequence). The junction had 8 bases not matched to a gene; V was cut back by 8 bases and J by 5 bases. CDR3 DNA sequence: TGTGCCAGTCGAGGGACAGAGGTTTATGGCTACACCTTC. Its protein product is CASRGTEVYGYTF.

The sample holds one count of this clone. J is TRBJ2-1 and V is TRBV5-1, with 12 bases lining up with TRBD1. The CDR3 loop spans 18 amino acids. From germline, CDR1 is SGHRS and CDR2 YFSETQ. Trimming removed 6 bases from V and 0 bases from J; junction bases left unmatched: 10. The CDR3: CASTPGQGAFSSYNEQFF. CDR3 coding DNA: TGCGCCAGCACCCCGGGACAGGGGGCCTTTAGCTCCTACAATGAGCAGTTCTTC. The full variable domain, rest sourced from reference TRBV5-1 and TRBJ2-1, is KAGVTQTPRYLIKTRGQQVTLSCSPISGHRSVSWYQQTPGQGLQFLFEYFSETQRNKGNFPGRFSGRQFSNSRSEMNVSTLELGDSALYLCASTPGQGAFSSYNEQFFGPGTRLTVL.

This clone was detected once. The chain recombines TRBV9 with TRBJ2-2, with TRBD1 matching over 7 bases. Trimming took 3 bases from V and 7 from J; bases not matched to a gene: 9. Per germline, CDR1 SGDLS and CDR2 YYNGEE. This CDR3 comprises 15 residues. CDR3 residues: CASSALQGFGGELFF. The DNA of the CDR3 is TGTGCCAGCAGCGCACTACAGGGGTTTGGCGGGGAGCTGTTTTTT.

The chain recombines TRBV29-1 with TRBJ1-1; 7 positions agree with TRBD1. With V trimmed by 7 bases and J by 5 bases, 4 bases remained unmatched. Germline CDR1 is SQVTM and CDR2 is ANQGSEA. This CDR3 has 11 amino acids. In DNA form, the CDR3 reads TGCAGCGCGCACAGGGGAACTGAAGCTTTCTTT. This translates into CSAHRGTEAFF. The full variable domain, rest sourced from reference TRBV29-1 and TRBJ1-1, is SAVISQKPSRDICQRGTSLTIQCQVDSQVTMMFWYRQQPGQSLTLIATANQGSEATYESGFVIDKFPISRPNLTFSTLTVSNMSPEDSSIYLCSAHRGTEAFFGQGTRLTVV.

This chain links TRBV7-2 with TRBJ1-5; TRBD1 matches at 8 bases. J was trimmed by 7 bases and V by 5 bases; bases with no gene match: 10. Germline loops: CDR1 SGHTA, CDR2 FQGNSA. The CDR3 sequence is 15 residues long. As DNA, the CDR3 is TGTGCCAGCAGCCAGGGGGCGGCAGGGGAACAGCCCCAGCATTTT. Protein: CASSQGAAGEQPQHF.

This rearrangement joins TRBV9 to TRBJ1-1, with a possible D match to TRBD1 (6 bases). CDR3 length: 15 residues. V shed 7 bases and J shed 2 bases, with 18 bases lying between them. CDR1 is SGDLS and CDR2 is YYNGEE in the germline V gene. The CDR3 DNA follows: TGTGCCAGCGGGGGCCGCGACAGCGAAAACACTGAAGCTTTCTTT. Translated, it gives CASGGRDSENTEAFF.

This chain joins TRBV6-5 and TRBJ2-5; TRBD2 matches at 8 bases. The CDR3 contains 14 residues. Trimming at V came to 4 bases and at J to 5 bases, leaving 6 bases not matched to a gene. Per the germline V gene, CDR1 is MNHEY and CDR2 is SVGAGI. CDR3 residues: CASSSGTRGETQYF. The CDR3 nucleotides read TGTGCCAGCAGTTCAGGGACTAGGGGTGAGACCCAGTACTTC.

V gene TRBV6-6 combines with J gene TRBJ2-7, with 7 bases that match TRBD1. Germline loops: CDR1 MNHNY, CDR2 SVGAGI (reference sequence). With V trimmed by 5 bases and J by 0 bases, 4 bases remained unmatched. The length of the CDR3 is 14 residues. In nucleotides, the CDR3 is TGTGCCAGCAGTAGGGACAGCAGCTCCTACGAGCAGTACTTC. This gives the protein CASSRDSSSYEQYF.

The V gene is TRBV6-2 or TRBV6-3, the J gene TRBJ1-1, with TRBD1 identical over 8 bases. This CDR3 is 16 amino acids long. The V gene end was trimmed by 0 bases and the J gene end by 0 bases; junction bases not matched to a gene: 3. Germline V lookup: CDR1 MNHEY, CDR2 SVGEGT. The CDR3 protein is CASSYSNRGLNTEAFF. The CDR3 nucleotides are TGTGCCAGCAGTTACTCGAACAGGGGGTTGAACACTGAAGCTTTCTTT.

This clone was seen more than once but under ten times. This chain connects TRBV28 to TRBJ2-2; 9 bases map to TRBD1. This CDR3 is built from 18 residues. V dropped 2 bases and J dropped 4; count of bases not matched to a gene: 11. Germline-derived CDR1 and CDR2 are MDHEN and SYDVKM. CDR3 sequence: CASSLAPPGQGSTGELFF. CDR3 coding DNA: TGTGCCAGCAGTTTAGCCCCCCCGGGACAGGGTTCCACCGGGGAGCTGTTTTTT.

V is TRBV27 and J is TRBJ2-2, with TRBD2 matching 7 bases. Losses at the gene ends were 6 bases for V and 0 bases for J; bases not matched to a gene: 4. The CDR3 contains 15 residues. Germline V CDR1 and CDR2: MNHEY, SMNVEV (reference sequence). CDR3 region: CASRRGTTNTGELFF. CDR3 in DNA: TGTGCCAGCAGGAGAGGGACTACGAACACCGGGGAGCTGTTTTTT.

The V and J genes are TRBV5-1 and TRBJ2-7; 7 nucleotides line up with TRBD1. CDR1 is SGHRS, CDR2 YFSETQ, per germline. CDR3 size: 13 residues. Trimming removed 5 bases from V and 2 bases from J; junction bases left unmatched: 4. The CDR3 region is CASRGTDPYEQYF. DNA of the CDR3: TGCGCCAGCAGAGGGACAGACCCCTACGAGCAGTACTTC.

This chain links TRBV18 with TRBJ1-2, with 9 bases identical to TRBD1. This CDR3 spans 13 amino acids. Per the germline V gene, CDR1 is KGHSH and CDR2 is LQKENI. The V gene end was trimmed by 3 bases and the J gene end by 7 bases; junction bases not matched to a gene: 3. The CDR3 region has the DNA TGTGCCAGCTCACCGGACAGGGGTATTGGCTACACCTTC. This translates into CASSPDRGIGYTF.

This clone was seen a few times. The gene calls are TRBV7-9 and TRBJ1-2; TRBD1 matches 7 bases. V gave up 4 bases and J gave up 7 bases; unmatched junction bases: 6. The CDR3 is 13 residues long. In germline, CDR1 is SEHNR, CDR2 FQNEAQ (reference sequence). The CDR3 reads CASSSTGVGGYTF. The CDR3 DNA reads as TGTGCCAGCAGCTCAACAGGGGTCGGTGGCTACACCTTC.

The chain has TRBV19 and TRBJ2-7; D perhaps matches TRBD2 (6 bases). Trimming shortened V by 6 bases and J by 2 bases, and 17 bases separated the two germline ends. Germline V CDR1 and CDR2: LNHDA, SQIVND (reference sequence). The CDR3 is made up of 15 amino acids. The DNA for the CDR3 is TGTGCCAGTAGCCGGGAGTGGGGCGGGCCCTACGAGCAGTACTTC. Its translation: CASSREWGGPYEQYF.

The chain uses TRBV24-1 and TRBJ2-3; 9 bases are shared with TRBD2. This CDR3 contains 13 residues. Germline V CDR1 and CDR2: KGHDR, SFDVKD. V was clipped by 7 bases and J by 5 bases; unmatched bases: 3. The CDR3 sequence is CATSSTSGDTQYF. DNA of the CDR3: TGTGCCACCAGCTCGACTAGCGGAGATACGCAGTATTTT.

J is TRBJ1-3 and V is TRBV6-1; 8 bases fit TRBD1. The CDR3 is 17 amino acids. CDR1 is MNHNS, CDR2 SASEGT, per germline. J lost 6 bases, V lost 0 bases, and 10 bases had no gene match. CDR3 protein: CASSEAGGQVGSNTIYF. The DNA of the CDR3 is TGTGCCAGCAGTGAAGCGGGGGGACAGGTAGGCTCAAACACCATATATTTT.